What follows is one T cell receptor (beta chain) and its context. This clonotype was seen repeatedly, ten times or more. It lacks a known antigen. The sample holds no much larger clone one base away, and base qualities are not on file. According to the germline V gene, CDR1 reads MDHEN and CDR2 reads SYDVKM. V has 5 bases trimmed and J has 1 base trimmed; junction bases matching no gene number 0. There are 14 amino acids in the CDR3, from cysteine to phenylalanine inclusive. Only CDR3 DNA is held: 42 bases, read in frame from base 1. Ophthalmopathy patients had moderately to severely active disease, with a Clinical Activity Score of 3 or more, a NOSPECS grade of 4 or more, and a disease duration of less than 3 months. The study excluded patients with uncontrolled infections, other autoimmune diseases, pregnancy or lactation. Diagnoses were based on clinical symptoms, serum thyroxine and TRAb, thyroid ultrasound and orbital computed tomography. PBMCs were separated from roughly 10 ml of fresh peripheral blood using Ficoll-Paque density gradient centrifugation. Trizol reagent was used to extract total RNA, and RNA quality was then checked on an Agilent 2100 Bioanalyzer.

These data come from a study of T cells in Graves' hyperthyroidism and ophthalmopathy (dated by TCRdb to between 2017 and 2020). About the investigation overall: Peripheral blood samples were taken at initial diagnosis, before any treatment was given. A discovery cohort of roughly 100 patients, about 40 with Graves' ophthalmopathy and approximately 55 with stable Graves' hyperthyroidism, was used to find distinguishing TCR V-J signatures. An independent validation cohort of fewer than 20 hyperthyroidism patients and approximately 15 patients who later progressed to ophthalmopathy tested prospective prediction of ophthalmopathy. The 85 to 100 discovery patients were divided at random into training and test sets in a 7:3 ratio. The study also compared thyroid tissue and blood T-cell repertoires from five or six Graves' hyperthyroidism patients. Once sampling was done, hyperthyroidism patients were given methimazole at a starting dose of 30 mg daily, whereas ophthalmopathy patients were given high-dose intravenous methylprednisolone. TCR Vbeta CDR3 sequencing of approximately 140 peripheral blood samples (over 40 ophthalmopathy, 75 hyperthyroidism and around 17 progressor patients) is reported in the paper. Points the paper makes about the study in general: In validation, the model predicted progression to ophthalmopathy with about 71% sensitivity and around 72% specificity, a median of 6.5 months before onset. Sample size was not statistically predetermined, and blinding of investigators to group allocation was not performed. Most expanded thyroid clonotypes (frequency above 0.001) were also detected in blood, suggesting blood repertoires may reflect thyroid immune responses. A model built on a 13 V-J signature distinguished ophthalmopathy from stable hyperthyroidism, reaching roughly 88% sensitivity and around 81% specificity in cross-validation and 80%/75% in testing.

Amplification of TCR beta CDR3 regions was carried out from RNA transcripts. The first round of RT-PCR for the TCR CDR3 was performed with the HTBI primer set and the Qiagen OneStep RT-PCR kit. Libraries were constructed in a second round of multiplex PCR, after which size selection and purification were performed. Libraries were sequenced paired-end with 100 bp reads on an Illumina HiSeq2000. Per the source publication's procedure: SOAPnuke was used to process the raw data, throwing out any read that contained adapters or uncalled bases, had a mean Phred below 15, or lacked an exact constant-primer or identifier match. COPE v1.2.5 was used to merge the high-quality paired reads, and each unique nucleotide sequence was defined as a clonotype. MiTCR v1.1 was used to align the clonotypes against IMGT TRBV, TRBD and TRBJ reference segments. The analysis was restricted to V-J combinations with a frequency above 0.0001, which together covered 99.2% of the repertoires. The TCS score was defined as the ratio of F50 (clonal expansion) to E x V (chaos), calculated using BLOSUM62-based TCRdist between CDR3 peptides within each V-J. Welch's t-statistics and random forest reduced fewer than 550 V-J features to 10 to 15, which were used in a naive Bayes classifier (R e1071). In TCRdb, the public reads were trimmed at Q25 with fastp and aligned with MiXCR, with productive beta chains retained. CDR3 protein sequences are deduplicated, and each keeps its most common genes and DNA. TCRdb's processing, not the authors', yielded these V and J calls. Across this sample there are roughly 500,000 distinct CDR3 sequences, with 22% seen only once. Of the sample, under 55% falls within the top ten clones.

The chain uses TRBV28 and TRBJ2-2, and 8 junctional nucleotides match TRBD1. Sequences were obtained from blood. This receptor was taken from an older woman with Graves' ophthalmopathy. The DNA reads TGTGCCAGCAGTGGACAGGGGAACACCGGGGAGCTGTTTTTT. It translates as CASSGQGNTGELFF.